This T cell receptor beta chain emerged from a study of control samples from healthy donors and cancer patients. After removal of 0 bases from V and 15 bases from J, the junction contained 7 bases not matched to a gene. The germline V gene has CDR1 MNHEY and CDR2 SVGEGT. The CDR3 covers 13 residues. TCRdb's table, derived via immunoSEQ multiplex PCR, lists solely in-frame clones and lacks some. The repertoire holds about 130,000 clones, with about 95% as singletons. Input material: blood. The V call is TRBV6-2 or TRBV6-3, the J call TRBJ2-4; 8 nucleotides agree with TRBD1. The origin of this receptor is a man aged 25 to 40 in good health. The CDR3 loop reads CASSYSDRDGWYF. As DNA, the CDR3 is TGTGCCAGCAGTTACTCGGACAGGGATGGATGGTACTTC.